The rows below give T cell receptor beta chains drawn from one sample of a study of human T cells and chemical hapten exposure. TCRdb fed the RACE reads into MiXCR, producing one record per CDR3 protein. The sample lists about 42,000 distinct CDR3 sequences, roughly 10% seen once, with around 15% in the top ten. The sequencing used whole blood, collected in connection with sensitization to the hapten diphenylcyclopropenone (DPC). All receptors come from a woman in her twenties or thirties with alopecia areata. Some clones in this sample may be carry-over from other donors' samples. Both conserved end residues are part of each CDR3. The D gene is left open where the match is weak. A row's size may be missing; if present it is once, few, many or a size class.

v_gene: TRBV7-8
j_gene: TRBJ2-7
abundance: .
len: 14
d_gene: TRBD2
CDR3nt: TGTGCCAGCAGCCCGGGGGGAGTTTCCTACGAGCAGTACTTC
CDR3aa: CASSPGGVSYEQYF

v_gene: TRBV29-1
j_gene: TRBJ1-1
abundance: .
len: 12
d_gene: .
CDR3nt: TGCAGCGCTGGACGGGGCAACACTGAAGCTTTCTTT
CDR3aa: CSAGRGNTEAFF

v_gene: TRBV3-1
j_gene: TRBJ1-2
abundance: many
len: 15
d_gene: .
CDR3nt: TGTGCCAGCAGCCAAGTTATCGGAGGGTTGAACGGCTACACCTTC
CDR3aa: CASSQVIGGLNGYTF

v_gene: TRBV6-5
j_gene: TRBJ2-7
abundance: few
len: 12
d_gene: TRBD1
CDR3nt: TGTGCCAGCACCGACAGGGTCCACGAGCAGTACTTC
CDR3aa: CASTDRVHEQYF

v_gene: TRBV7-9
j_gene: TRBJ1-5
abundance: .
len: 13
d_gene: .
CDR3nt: TGTGCCAGCAGCTTGGGCACCGATCAGCCCCAGCATTTT
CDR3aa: CASSLGTDQPQHF

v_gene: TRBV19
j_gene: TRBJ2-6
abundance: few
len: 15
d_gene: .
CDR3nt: TGTGCCAGTAGCCCAATTGACCCTGGGGCCAACGTCCTGACTTTC
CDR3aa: CASSPIDPGANVLTF

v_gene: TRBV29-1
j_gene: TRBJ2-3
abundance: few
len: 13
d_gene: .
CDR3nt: TGCAGCGTTGCCTCCGGGCCCCGGGATACGCAGTATTTT
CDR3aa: CSVASGPRDTQYF

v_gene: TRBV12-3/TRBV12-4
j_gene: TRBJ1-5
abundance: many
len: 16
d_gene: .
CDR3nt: TGTGCCAGCAGTTTAGTTTTAGGGGACGGCTGGCAGCCCCAGCATTTT
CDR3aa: CASSLVLGDGWQPQHF

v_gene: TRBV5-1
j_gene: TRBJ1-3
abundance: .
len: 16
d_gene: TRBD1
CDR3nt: TGCGCCAGCAGCCACGGGACAGGGCGGCCTGGAAACACCATATATTTT
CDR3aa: CASSHGTGRPGNTIYF

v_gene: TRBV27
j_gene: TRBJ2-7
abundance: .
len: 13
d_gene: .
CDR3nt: TGTGCCAGCAGTTTATCGGCTGCCTACGAGCAGTACTTC
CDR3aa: CASSLSAAYEQYF

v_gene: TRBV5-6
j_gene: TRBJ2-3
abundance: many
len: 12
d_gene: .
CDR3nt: TGTGCCAGCAGCTTGCTCACAGATACGCAGTATTTT
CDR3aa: CASSLLTDTQYF

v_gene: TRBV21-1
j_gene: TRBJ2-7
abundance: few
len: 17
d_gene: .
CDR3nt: TGTGCCAGCAGCAAAACTATGGGGCCCCGACGGAGGGACGAGCAGTACTTC
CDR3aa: CASSKTMGPRRRDEQYF

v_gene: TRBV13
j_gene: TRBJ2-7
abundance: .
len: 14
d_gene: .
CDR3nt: TGTGCCAGCAGCCTACCTAGGGCTCGCTCCGAGCAGTACTTC
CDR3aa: CASSLPRARSEQYF

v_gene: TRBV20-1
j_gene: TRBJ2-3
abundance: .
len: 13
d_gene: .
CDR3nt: TGCAGTGCTACCCGAGGCCCGGCAGATACGCAGTATTTT
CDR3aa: CSATRGPADTQYF

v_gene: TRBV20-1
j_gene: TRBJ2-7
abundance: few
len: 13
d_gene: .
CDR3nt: TGCAGTGCTAGGCGGACGGGCTCCTACGAGCAGTACTTC
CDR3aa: CSARRTGSYEQYF

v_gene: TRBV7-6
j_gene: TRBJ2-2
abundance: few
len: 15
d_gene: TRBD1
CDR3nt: TGTGCCAGCACTGTTTGGGGACAGGGTACCGGGGAGCTGTTTTTT
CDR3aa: CASTVWGQGTGELFF

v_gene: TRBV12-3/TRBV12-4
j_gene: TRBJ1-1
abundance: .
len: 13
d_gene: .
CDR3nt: TGTGCCAGCAGTTTAGCGGCACTTATCGAAGCTTTCTTT
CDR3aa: CASSLAALIEAFF

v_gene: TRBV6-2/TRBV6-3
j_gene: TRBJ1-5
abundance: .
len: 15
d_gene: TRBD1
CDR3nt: TGTGCCAGCAGTCCGGGGACAGTGAGAAATCAGCCCCAGCATTTT
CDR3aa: CASSPGTVRNQPQHF

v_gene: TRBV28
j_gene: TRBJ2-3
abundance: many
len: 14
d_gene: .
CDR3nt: TGTGCCAGCAGTTTGGGCAGGAACACAGATACGCAGTATTTT
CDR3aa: CASSLGRNTDTQYF

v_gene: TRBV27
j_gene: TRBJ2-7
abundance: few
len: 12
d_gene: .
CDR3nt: TGTGCCAGCGGGCATCGGTCTGGGGGCGAGTACTTC
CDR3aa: CASGHRSGGEYF

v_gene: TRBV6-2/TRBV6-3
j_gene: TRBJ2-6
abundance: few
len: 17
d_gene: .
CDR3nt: TGTGCCAGCAGTTACGGGACATCTAGCTCTGGGGCCAACGTCCTGACTTTC
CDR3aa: CASSYGTSSSGANVLTF

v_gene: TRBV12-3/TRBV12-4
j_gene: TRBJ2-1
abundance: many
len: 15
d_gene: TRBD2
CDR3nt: TGTGCCAGCAGTTTTCTAGCGGGGTCCTACAATGAGCAGTTCTTC
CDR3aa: CASSFLAGSYNEQFF

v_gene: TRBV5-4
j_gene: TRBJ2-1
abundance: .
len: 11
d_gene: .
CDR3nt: TGTGCCAGCAGCTTGGGACATGAGCAGTTCTTC
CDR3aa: CASSLGHEQFF

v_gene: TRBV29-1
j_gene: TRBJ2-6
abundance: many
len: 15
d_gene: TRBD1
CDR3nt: TGCAGCGTCCGGACAGGGAGATCTGGGGCCAACGTCCTGACTTTC
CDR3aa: CSVRTGRSGANVLTF

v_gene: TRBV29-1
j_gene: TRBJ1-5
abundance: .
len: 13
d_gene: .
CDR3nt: TGCAGCGTTCAGGTTTCTAGCAATCAGCCCCAGCATTTT
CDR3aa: CSVQVSSNQPQHF

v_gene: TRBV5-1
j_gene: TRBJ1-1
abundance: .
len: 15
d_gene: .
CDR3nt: TGCGCCAGCAGCTTGGTCGGCAGGGCGAACACTGAAGCTTTCTTT
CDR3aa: CASSLVGRANTEAFF